This T cell receptor beta chain was captured by sequencing in a study of vaccination and CD4 T cells after COVID-19. Study as a whole: According to the study, participants were given two doses of BNT162b2 or mRNA-1273 vaccine. Drawing of post-COVID samples took place a median roughly 92 days after diagnosis (range 35 to 161). For control cultures, the treatment was a CEFX pool, an HIV-1 Nef pool, or no peptide.

Stated treatment: approximately 11-day PBMC culture with coronavirus spike peptide pools or control peptides (ViraFEST assay). The unexposed donor's CD4+ T cells were collected before the COVID-19 pandemic (2011-2018). Peptide pool stimulation in ViraFEST expanded antigen-specific T cells, whose TCRs were then sequenced. The CDR3 has 18 amino acids. Germline CDR1 MNHEY, CDR2 SVGEGT. Unmatched junction bases numbered 11, after V lost 7 bases and J lost 3 bases. With respect to this clonotype: Its antigen remains unidentified.

Oncomine TCR Beta short-read sequencing was applied to DNA from cultured CD4+ T cells. After culture, CD4+ T cells served as the source for genomic DNA extraction. TCRdb redid the calling of the PCR reads with MiXCR, one entry per CDR3 protein. This table has over 7,500 distinct CDR3 sequences, around 34% appearing once. The chain carries TRBV6-2 or TRBV6-3 and TRBJ2-1, with 14 nucleotides matching TRBD2. The sequence was obtained from a human donor in good health. The sample taken for sequencing was CD4+ T cells from blood, cultured in vitro. The CDR3 DNA reads as TGTGCCAGCACCCCGGGACTAGCGGGAGTGGGAGTCTACAATGAGCAGTTCTTC. Protein: CASTPGLAGVGVYNEQFF.